These 6 T cell receptor beta chains were sequenced from one sample in a study of blood T cells in healthy people across ages. It was with a sample-barcoded 5' primer and a J-beta primer mix that a second PCR of about 6 to 12 cycles was run. TCRdb itself ran the 5' RACE reads through MiXCR, one entry per CDR3 protein. The sample has around 780,000 distinct CDR3 sequences, roughly 50% seen once. The sample consisted of blood. The receptors here all came from a man aged 35 to 55 in good health.

Regarding this clonotype: Relative to the germline gene, one junction end is altered; a read error may explain this. The V gene is TRBV27, the J gene TRBJ2-5; D remains ambiguous. Germline lookup yields CDR1 MNHEY and CDR2 SMNVEV (reference sequence). The CDR3 loop spans 13 amino acids. CDR3 protein: CAGRRSDQETRYF. The CDR3, as DNA: TGTGCCGGCAGAAGGAGCGATCAAGAGACCCGGTACTTC.

The chain combines TRBV28 with TRBJ1-2; 8 nucleotides align to TRBD1. The CDR3 loop spans 12 amino acids. CDR1 is MDHEN, CDR2 SYDVKM, per germline. J gave up 10 bases and V 6 bases, and 7 bases lay outside the gene matches. CDR3: CASRTGAGDYTF. The CDR3 DNA follows: TGTGCCAGCAGGACAGGGGCGGGTGACTACACCTTC.

J is TRBJ1-5 and V is TRBV3-1; 7 nucleotides agree with TRBD1. The V segment lost 2 bases and the J segment 8 bases; nucleotides outside the gene matches: 9. CDR3 length equals 15 residues. Per the germline V gene, CDR1 is LGHDT and CDR2 is YNNKEL (reference sequence). The CDR3 protein is CASSQFVAGGEPQHF. The CDR3 coding sequence is TGTGCCAGCAGCCAATTTGTAGCAGGGGGGGAGCCCCAGCATTTT.

DNA for the CDR3: TGTGCCAGCAGCCCGGACAGATACACAGATACGCAGTTCTTC. This encodes CASSPDRYTDTQFF. The gene calls are TRBV7-9 and TRBJ2-1; D might be TRBD1 (6 bases). With 5 bases removed from V and 12 bases from J, the gap between germline ends came to 20 bases. The CDR3 spans 14 residues. From germline, CDR1 is SEHNR and CDR2 FQNEAQ (reference sequence). Looking up the rest from reference TRBV7-9 and TRBJ2-1 gives the full variable domain: DTGVSQNPRHKITKRGQNVTFRCDPISEHNRLYWYRQTLGQGPEFLTYFQNEAQLEKSRLLSDRFSAERPKGSFSTLEIQRTEQGDSAMYLCASSPDRYTDTQFFGPGTRLTVL.

The gene calls are TRBV20-1 and TRBJ1-2; no clear D. Germline values: CDR1 DFQATT, CDR2 SNEGSKA (reference sequence). V dropped 6 bases and J dropped 8 bases, with 19 bases sitting between them. The CDR3 totals 13 residues. CDR3 nucleotide sequence: TGCAGTGCCACACCTGCGGGGTTGTTGGGCTACACCTTC. This translates into CSATPAGLLGYTF.

J is TRBJ2-6 and V is TRBV12-3 or TRBV12-4, with TRBD1 identical over 7 bases. V gave up 1 base and J gave up 0 bases; unmatched junction bases: 6. The CDR3 consists of 18 residues. In nucleotides, the CDR3 is TGTGCCAGCAGTTTAGGGACAGGTTTCCTCTCTGGGGCCAACGTCCTGACTTTC. Protein: CASSLGTGFLSGANVLTF.